This TCR beta chain was sequenced in a study of a mutant IDH1 vaccine in newly diagnosed glioma. From germline, CDR1 is MGHRA and CDR2 YSYEKL. CDR3 size: 15 residues. TCRdb keeps only in-frame clones here, not all; method: immunoSEQ multiplex PCR. The top ten hold roughly 9.6% of the sample, which has 30,000 to 35,000 clones, around 60% seen once. Concerning this clone itself: Its specificity is unknown.

The time point here: week 5, during vaccination. One vaccine dose held 300 ug of mutant IDH1 20-mer peptide and came with topical imiquimod. The sequenced sample was PBMCs, obtained from a glioma patient whose treatment included an IDH1 peptide vaccine. The chain carries TRBV4-1 and TRBJ2-5; the D gene could be TRBD1 or TRBD2 (5 bases each). Gene TRBJ2-7 matches the end of the DNA better, so the J call may be wrong. This clonotype originated in a young woman with glioma. This chain's CDR3 is CASSQDHPGPYEQYF. The CDR3, as DNA: TGCGCCAGCAGCCAAGATCACCCGGGGCCCTACGAGCAGTACTTC.